The present TCR beta chain was sequenced within a study of cytomegalovirus exposure and HLA in healthy donors. The study ran its PCR with 60 Vbeta and 13 Jbeta primers. Per the authors' pipeline: Later reanalysis found roughly 80 million unique TCR beta chains, 9 million to 12 million of them shared. Repertoires were generated with immunoSEQ multiplex PCR, while TCRdb's copy carries only in-frame clones and drops some. Clone size and the V and J calls come from that table; the DNA yielded D and trimming. The data hold some 140,000 clones, with more than 80% observed a single time. On this clone: Its antigen is as yet unknown.

Trimming removed 6 bases from V and 0 bases from J, with 21 bases in between. The CDR3 runs 17 residues. Germline V CDR1 and CDR2: SEHNR, FQNEAQ (reference sequence). Study-wide findings and caveats: Being indistinguishable, some V segments were excluded, TRBV6-2 and TRBV6-3 among them. One variant, a missense change in DCLRE1C, was linked in a later analysis to TCR beta V- and J-gene trimming.

The TCR sequence derives from a woman in her twenties or thirties in good health and CMV-seropositive. The J gene is TRBJ2-7, the V gene TRBV7-9; perhaps TRBD1 as D (6 bases). Sequenced sample: PBMCs. The chain's CDR3 is CASRPHPLTGSSYEQYF. The CDR3 nucleotides are TGTGCCAGCAGGCCTCACCCTTTAACAGGGAGCTCCTACGAGCAGTACTTC.